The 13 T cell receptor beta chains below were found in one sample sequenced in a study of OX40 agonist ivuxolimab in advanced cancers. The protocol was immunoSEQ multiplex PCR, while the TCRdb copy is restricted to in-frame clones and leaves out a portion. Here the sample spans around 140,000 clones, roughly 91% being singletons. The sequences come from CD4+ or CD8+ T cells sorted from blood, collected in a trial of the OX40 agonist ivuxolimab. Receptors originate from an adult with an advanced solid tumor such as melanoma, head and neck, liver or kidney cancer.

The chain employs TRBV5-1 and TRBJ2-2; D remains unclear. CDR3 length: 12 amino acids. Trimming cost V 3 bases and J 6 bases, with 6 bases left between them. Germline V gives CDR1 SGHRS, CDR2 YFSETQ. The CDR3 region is CASSYLPGELFF. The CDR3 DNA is TGCGCCAGCAGCTACCTCCCCGGGGAGCTGTTTTTT. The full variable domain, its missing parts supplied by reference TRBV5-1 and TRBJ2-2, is KAGVTQTPRYLIKTRGQQVTLSCSPISGHRSVSWYQQTPGQGLQFLFEYFSETQRNKGNFPGRFSGRQFSNSRSEMNVSTLELGDSALYLCASSYLPGELFFGEGSRLTVL.

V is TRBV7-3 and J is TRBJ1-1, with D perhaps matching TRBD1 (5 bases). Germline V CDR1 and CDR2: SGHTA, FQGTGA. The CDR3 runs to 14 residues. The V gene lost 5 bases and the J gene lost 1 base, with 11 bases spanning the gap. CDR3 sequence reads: CASSRDGSNTEAFF. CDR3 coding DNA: TGTGCCAGCAGCCGGGACGGCTCGAACACTGAAGCTTTCTTT.

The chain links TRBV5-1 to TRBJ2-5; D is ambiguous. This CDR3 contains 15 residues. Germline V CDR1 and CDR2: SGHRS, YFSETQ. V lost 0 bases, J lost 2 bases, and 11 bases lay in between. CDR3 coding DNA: TGCGCCAGCAGCTTGGCCAAGGGTTGGCAAGAGACCCAGTACTTC. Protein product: CASSLAKGWQETQYF.

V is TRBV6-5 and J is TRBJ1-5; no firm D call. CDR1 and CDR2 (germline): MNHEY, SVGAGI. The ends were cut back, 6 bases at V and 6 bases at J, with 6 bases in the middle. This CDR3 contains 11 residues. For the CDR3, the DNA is TGTGCCAGCAGAATGGGTCAGCCCCAGCATTTT. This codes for CASRMGQPQHF.

CDR3 sequence: CASSHRDRGLWVNTEAFF. In nucleotides, the CDR3 is TGCGCCAGCAGTCATCGGGACAGGGGGCTATGGGTGAACACTGAAGCTTTCTTT. The rearrangement uses TRBV23-1 and TRBJ1-1; 12 bases align to TRBD1. TRBV23-1 is an ORF; its function is uncertain. The CDR3 is 18 residues long. J was trimmed by 0 bases and V by 3 bases; bases with no gene match: 8.

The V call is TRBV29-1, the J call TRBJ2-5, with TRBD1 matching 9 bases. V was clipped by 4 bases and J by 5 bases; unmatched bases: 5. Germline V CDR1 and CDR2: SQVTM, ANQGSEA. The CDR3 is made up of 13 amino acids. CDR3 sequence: CSVGTGVGETQYF. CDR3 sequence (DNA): TGCAGCGTTGGGACAGGGGTAGGGGAGACCCAGTACTTC.

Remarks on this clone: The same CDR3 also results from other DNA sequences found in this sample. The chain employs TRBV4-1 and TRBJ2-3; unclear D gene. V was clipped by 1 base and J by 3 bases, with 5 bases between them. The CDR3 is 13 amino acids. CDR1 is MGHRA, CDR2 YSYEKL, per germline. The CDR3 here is CASSQVGTDTQYF. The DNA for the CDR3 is TGCGCCAGCAGCCAAGTAGGGACAGATACGCAGTATTTT.

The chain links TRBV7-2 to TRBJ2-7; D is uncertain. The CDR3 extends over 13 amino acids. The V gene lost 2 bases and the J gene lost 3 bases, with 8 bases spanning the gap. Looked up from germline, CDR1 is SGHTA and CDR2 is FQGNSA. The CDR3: CASSLSRVYEQYF. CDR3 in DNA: TGTGCCAGCAGCTTAAGTAGAGTCTACGAGCAGTACTTC. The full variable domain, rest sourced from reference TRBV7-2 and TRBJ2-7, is GAGVSQSPSNKVTEKGKDVELRCDPISGHTALYWYRQSLGQGLEFLIYFQGNSAPDKSGLPSDRFSAERTGGSVSTLTIQRTQQEDSAVYLCASSLSRVYEQYFGPGTRLTVT.

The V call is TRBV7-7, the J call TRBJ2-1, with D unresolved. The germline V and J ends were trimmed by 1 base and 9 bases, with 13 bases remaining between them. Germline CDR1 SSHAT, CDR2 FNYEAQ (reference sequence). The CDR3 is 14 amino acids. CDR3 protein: CASSLDGIVREQFF. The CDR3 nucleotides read TGTGCCAGCAGCTTAGACGGCATTGTACGTGAGCAGTTCTTC.

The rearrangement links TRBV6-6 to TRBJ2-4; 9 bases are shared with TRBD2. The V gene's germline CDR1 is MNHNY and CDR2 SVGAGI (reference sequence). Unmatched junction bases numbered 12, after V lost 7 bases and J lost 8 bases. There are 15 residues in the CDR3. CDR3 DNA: TGTGCCAGCACCCCCGGCGGGGGGGCGCATGACATTCAGTACTTC. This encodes CASTPGGGAHDIQYF.

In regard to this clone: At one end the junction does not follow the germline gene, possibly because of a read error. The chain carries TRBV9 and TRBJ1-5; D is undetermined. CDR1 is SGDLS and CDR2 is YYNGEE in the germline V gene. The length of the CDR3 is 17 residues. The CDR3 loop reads CVSSVGIFRNSNQPQHF. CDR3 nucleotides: TGTGTCAGCAGCGTAGGGATTTTCCGGAATAGCAATCAGCCCCAGCATTTT.

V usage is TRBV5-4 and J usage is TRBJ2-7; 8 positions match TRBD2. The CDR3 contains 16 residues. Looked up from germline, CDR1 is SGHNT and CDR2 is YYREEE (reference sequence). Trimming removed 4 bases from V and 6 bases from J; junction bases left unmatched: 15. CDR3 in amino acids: CASSPTGTRPSGEQYF. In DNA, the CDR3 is TGTGCCAGCAGCCCCACCGGGACTAGACCCTCAGGCGAGCAGTACTTC.

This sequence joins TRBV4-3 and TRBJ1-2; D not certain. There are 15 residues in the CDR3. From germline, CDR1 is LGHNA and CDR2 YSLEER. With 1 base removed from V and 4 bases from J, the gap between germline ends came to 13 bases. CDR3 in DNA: TGCGCCAGCAGCCAAGTTTTCTCGGGTTCCTATGGCTACACCTTC. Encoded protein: CASSQVFSGSYGYTF.